This entry lists 3 T cell receptor beta chains sequenced from one sample in a study of T-cell memory formation after mild COVID-19 (dated by TCRdb to about 2021). Receptors were amplified or captured by 5' RACE. Data came from an Illumina NovaSeq 6000. TCRdb reanalyzed the raw reads on its own, using fastp at Q25 for trimming and MiXCR for clone calling, and kept in-frame beta chains. When rows share a CDR3 protein, they turn into one entry using the most common DNA and genes. This sample holds about 350,000 distinct CDR3 sequences; 20% to 25% were observed only once. About 21% of the sample belongs to the ten largest clones. Sequences were obtained from PBMCs or a T cell subset sorted from them (not recorded which). The receptors were sampled from a man in his late teens or twenties who had mild COVID-19 (a few samples of this study predate the infection). The sample titles of this study are shuffled in the database, so cell type and time point are left out; the donor was told from shared clones.

The chain is built from TRBV6-5 and TRBJ2-1; 8 bases align to TRBD2. V trimming: 1 base; J trimming: 2 bases; junction bases outside the gene matches: 4. Germline CDR1 is MNHEY and CDR2 is SVGAGI. This CDR3 spans 16 amino acids. CDR3 protein: CASSYWAGGPYNEQFF. In nucleotides, the CDR3 is TGTGCCAGCAGTTACTGGGCGGGGGGACCCTACAATGAGCAGTTCTTC.

The V call is TRBV12-3 or TRBV12-4, the J call TRBJ2-1; 13 positions agree with TRBD2. Trimming removed 3 bases from V and 14 bases from J; junction bases left unmatched: 1. The CDR3 is 12 residues long. The CDR3 spells CASSFGTSGEFF. CDR3 nucleotides: TGTGCCAGCAGTTTTGGGACTAGCGGGGAGTTCTTC.

This clonotype has a handful of counts. The chain joins TRBV5-1 to TRBJ1-1; 8 bases line up with TRBD1. The V and J ends lost 0 bases and 8 bases, in that order; junction bases with no gene match: 9. Germline V gene lookup returns CDR1 SGHRS and CDR2 YFSETQ. This CDR3 has 15 residues. The CDR3 bases are TGCGCCAGCAGCTTGGGGGCCCAGGGGGCTCGCGAAGCTTTCTTT. Translated: CASSLGAQGAREAFF. Based on the CDR3 plus reference TRBV5-1 and TRBJ1-1, the full variable domain is KAGVTQTPRYLIKTRGQQVTLSCSPISGHRSVSWYQQTPGQGLQFLFEYFSETQRNKGNFPGRFSGRQFSNSRSEMNVSTLELGDSALYLCASSLGAQGAREAFFGQGTRLTVV.